This T cell receptor (beta chain) was recorded in a study of blood T cell repertoires in COVID-19. Clones were read by immunoSEQ multiplex PCR, and TCRdb kept only the in-frame ones, dropping some. The data show about 340,000 clones, with 80% to 90% seen just once and 4% to 5% held by the top ten. The sample holds one count of this clone. Those enrolled, adults aged 18 to 89 years, came from under 25 US areas. Grouping used clinical history reported by participants in a survey and questionnaire. This receptor was obtained from a woman aged 40 to 50 with acute COVID-19. Sequencing was carried out using PBMCs or T cells enriched from blood (not recorded which).

For the CDR3, the DNA is TGTGCCAGCAGCCAAAGGATTCTGGCGGGTGGGGAGCAGTACTTC. Translating gives CASSQRILAGGEQYF. V gene TRBV3-1 (or the pseudogene TRBV3-2) combines with J gene TRBJ2-7, with D maybe TRBD2 (5 bases). The germline CDR1 and CDR2 sequences are LGHDT and YNNKEL (reference sequence). CDR3 size: 15 residues. The germline V and J ends were trimmed by 2 bases and 7 bases, with 18 bases remaining between them.